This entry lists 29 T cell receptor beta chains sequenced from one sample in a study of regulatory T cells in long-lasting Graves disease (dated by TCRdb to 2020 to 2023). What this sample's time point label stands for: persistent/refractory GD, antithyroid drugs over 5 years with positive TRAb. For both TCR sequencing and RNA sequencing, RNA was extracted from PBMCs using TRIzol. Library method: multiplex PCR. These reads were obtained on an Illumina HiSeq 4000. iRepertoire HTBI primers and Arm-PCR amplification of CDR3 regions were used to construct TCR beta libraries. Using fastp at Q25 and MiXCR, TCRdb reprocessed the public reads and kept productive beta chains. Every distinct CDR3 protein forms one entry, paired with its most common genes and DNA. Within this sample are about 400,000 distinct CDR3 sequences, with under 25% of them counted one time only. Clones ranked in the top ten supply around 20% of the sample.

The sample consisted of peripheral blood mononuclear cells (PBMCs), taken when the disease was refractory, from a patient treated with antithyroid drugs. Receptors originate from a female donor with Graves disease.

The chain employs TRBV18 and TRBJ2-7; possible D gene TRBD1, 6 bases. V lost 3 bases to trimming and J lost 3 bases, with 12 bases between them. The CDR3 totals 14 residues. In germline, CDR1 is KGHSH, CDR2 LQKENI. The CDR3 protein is CASSPDAGDYEQYF. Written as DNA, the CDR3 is TGTGCCAGCTCACCGGACGCAGGGGACTACGAGCAGTACTTC.

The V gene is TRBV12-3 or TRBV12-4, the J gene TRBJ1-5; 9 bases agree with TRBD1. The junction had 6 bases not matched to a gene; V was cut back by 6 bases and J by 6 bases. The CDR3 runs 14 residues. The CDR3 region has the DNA TGTGCCAGCAGATTTACAGGGGGCTTTCAGCCCCAGCATTTT. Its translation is CASRFTGGFQPQHF.

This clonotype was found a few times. The chain's CDR3 is CASTPASREGEQYF. The CDR3 bases are TGTGCCAGCACTCCGGCCTCTCGGGAGGGCGAGCAGTACTTC. This chain uses TRBV6-1 with TRBJ2-7; TRBD2 matches 8 bases. V gave up 7 bases and J gave up 6 bases; unmatched junction bases: 11. Germline CDR1 reads MNHNS; CDR2 reads SASEGT. This CDR3 has 14 residues.

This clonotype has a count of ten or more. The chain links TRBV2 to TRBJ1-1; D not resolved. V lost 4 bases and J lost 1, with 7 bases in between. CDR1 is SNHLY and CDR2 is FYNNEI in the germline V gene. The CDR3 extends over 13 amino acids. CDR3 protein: CASSVTRNTEAFF. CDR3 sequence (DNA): TGTGCCAGCAGTGTGACAAGGAACACTGAAGCTTTCTTT.

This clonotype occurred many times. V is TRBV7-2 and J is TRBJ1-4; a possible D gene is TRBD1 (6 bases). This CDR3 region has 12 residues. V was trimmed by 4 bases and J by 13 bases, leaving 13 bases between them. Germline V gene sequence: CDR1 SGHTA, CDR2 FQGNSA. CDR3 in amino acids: CASSSTGSLLFF. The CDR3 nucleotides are TGTGCCAGCAGCTCCACAGGGTCCTTACTGTTTTTT.

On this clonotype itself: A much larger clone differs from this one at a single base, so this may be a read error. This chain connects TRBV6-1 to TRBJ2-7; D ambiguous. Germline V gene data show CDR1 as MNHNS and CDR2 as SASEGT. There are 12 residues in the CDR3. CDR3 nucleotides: TGTGCCGGCAGTACCTTCCCCGGCGAGCAGTACTTC. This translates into CAGSTFPGEQYF.

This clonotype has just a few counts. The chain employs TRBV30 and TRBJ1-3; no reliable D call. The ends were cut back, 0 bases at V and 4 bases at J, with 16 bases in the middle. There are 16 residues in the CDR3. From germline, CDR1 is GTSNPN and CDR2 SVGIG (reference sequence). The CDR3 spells CAWSVPGKTGGNTIYF. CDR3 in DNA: TGTGCCTGGAGTGTACCGGGCAAAACGGGAGGAAACACCATATATTTT. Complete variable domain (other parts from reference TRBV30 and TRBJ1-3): SQTIHQWPATLVQPVGSPLSLECTVEGTSNPNLYWYRQAAGRGLQLLFYSVGIGQISSEVPQNLSASRPQDRQFILSSKKLLLSDSGFYLCAWSVPGKTGGNTIYFGEGSWLTVV.

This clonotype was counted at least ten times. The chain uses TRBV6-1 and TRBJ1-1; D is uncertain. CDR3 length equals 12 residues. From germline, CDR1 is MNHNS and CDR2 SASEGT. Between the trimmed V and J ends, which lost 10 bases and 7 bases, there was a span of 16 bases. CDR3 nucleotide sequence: TGTGCCACCTCCCCCGGCCAAAGTGAAGCTTTCTTT. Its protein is CATSPGQSEAFF.

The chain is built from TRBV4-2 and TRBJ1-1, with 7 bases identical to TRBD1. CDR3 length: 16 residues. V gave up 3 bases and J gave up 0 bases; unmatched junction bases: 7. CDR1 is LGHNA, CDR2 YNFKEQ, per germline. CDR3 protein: CASSQGSGTVNTEAFF. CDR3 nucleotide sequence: TGTGCCAGCAGCCAGGGTTCCGGGACAGTGAACACTGAAGCTTTCTTT.

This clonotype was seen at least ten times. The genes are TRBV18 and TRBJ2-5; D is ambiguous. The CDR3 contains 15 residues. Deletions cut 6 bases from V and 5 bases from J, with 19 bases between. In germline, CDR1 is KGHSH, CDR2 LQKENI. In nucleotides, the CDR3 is TGTGCCAGCTCGTTTGAGGTTCCACCAAGGGAGACCCAGTACTTC. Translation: CASSFEVPPRETQYF.

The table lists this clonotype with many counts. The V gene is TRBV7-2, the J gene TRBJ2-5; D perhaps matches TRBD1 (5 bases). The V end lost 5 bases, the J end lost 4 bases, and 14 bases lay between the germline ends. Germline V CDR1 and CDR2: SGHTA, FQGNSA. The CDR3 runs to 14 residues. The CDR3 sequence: CASSTFGAGETQYF. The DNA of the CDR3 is TGTGCCAGCAGCACTTTTGGGGCTGGAGAGACCCAGTACTTC.

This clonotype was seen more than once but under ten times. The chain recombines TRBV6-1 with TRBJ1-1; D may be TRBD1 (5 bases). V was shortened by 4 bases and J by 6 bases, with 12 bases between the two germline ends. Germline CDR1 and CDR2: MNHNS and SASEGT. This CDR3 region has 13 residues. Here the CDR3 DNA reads TGTGCCAGCAGTGCAGACAGCGCCCCTGAAGCTTTCTTT. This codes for CASSADSAPEAFF.

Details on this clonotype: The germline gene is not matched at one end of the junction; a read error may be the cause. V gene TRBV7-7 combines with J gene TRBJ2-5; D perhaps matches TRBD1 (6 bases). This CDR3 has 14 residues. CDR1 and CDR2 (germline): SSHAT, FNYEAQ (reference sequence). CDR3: CASSLASGEETQYF. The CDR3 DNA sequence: TGTGCTAGCAGCTTAGCGTCAGGGGAAGAGACCCAGTACTTC.

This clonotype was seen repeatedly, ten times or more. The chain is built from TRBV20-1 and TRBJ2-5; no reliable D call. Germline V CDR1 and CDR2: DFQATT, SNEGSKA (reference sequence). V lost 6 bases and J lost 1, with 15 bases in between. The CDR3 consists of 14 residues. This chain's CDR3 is CSAPPRSSQETQYF. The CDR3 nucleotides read TGCAGTGCCCCCCCGAGATCCTCCCAAGAGACCCAGTACTTC.

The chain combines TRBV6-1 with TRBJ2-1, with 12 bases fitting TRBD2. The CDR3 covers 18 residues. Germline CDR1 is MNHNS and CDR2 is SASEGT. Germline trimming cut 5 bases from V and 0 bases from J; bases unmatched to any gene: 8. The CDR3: CASSKLAGGLSSYNEQFF. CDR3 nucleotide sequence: TGTGCCAGCAGTAAACTAGCGGGAGGCCTCAGCTCCTACAATGAGCAGTTCTTC.

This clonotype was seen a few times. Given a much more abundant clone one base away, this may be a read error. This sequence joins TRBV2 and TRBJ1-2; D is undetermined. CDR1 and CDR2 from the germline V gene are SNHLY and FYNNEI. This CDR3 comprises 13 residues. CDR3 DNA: TGTGTCAGCAGTGCAACCACAAACTATGGCTACACCTTC. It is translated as CVSSATTNYGYTF.

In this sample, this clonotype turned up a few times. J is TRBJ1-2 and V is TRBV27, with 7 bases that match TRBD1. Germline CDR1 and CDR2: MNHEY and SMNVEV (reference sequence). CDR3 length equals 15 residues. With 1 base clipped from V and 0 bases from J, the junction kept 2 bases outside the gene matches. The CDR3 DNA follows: TGTGCCAGCAGTTTATGGGGACAGCCTAACTATGGCTACACCTTC. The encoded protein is CASSLWGQPNYGYTF.

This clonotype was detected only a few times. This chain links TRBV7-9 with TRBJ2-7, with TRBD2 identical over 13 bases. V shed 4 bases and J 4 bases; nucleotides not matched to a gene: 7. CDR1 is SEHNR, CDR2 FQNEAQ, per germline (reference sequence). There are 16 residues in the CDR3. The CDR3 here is CASSSLGTSGTYEQYF. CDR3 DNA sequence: TGTGCCAGCAGCTCACTCGGGACTAGCGGGACGTACGAGCAGTACTTC.

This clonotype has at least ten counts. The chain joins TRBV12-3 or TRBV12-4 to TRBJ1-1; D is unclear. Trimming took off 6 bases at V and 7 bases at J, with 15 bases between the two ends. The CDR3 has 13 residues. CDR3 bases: TGTGCCAGCAGGTACAGAGTTGGCCGTGAAGCTTTCTTT. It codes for CASRYRVGREAFF.

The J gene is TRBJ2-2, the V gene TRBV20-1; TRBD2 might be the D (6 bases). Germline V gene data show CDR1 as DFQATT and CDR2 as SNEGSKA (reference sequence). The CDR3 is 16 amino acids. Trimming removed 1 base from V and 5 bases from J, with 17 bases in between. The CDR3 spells CSARGLLAGNTGELFF. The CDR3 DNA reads TGCAGTGCTAGAGGTCTTCTGGCGGGAAATACCGGGGAGCTGTTTTTT.

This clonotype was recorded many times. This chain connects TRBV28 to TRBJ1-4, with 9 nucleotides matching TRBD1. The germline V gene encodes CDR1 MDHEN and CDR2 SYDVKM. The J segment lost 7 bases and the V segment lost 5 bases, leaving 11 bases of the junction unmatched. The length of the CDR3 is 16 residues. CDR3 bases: TGTGCCAGCAGTGCTAGTCCGGGACAGGGTCTTGAAAAACTGTTTTTT. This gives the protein CASSASPGQGLEKLFF. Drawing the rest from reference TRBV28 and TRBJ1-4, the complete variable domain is DVKVTQSSRYLVKRTGEKVFLECVQDMDHENMFWYRQDPGLGLRLIYFSYDVKMKEKGDIPEGYSVSREKKERFSLILESASTNQTSMYLCASSASPGQGLEKLFFGSGTQLSVL.

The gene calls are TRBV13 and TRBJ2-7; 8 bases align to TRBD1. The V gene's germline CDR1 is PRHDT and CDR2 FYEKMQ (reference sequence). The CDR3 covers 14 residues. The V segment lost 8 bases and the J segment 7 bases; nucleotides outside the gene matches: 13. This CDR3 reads CASARTGRLWEQYF. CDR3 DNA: TGTGCCAGCGCAAGGACAGGGCGATTGTGGGAGCAGTACTTC. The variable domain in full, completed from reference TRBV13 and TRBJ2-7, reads AAGVIQSPRHLIKEKRETATLKCYPIPRHDTVYWYQQGPGQDPQFLISFYEKMQSDKGSIPDRFSAQQFSDYHSELNMSSLELGDSALYFCASARTGRLWEQYFGPGTRLTVT.

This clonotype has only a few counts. CDR3 protein: CASSLEGAFGYTF. The CDR3 DNA reads as TGTGCCAGCAGCTTAGAGGGGGCGTTCGGCTACACCTTC. This rearrangement joins TRBV7-2 to TRBJ1-2; 7 bases map to TRBD1. The CDR3 spans 13 residues. Germline trimming cut 1 base from V and 8 bases from J; bases unmatched to any gene: 4. Germline V gives CDR1 SGHTA, CDR2 FQGNSA.

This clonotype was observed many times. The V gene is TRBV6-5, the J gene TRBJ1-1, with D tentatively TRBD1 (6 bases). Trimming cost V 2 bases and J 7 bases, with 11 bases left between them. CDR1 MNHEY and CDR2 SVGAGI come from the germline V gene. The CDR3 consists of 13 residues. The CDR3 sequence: CASSYVGGSEAFF. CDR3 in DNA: TGTGCCAGCAGTTACGTGGGGGGCAGTGAAGCTTTCTTT.

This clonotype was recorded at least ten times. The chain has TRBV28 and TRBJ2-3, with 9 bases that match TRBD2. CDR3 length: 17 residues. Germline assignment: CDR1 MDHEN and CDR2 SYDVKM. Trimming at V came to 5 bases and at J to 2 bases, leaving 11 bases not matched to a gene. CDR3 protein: CASSTNTGTSPTDTQYF. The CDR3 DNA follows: TGTGCCAGCAGTACAAACACCGGGACTAGCCCCACAGATACGCAGTATTTT. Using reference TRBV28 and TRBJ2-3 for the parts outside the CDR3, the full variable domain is DVKVTQSSRYLVKRTGEKVFLECVQDMDHENMFWYRQDPGLGLRLIYFSYDVKMKEKGDIPEGYSVSREKKERFSLILESASTNQTSMYLCASSTNTGTSPTDTQYFGPGTRLTVL.

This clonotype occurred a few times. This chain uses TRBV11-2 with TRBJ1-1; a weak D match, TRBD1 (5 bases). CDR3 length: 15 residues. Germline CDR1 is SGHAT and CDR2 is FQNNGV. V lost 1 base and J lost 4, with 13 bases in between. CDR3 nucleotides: TGTGCCAGCAGCTTAGGGGACGGCGGGGTCACTGAAGCTTTCTTT. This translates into CASSLGDGGVTEAFF.

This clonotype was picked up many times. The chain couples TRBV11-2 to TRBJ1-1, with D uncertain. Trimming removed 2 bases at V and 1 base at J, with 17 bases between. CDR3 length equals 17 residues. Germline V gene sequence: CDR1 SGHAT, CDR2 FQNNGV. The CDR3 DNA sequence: TGTGCCAGCAGCTTAAGGGTCGAGGTCAGTTGGAACACTGAAGCTTTCTTT. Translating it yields CASSLRVEVSWNTEAFF.

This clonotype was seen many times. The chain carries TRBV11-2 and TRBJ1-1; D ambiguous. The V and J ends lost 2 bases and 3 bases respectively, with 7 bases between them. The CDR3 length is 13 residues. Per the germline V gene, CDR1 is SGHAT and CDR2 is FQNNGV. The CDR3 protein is CASSLKGHTEAFF. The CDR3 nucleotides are TGTGCCAGCAGCTTAAAAGGCCACACTGAAGCTTTCTTT.

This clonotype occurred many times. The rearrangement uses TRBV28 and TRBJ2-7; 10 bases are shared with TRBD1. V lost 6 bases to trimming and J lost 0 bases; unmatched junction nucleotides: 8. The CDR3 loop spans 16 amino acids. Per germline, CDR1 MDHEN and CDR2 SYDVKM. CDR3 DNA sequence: TGTGCCAGCAGCCACGACAGGGGGCACAGCTCCTACGAGCAGTACTTC. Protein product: CASSHDRGHSSYEQYF.